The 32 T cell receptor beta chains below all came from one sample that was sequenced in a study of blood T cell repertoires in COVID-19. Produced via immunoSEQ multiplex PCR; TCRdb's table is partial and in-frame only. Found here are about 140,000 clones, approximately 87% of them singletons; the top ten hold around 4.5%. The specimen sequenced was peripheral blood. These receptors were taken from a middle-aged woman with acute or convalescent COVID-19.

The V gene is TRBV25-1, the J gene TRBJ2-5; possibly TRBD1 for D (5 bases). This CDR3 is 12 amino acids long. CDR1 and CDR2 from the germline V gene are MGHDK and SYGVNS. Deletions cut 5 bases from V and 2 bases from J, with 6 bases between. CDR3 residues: CASSRQQETQYF. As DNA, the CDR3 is TGTGCCAGCAGTAGACAGCAAGAGACCCAGTACTTC.

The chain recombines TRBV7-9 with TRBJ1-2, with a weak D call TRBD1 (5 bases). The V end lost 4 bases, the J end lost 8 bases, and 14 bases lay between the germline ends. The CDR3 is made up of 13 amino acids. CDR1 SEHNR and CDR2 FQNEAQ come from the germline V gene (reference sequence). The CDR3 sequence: CASSYQGGEGYTF. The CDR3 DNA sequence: TGTGCCAGCAGCTACCAGGGAGGGGAGGGCTACACCTTC.

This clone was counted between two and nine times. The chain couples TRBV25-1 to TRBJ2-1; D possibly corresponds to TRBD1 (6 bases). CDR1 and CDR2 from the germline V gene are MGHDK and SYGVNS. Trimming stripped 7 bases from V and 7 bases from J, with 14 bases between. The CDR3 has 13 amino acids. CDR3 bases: TGTGCCAGCAACTCCGACACAGGGAATGAGCAGTTCTTC. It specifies CASNSDTGNEQFF. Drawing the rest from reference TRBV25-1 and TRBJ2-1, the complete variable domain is EADIYQTPRYLVIGTGKKITLECSQTMGHDKMYWYQQDPGMELHLIHYSYGVNSTEKGDLSSESTVSRIRTEHFPLTLESARPSHTSQYLCASNSDTGNEQFFGPGTRLTVL.

The CDR3 DNA sequence: TGTGCCAGCAGCTTCCAAGGGAGGGGCACTGAAGCTTTCTTT. Translation: CASSFQGRGTEAFF. The gene calls are TRBV7-8 and TRBJ1-1; maybe TRBD1 (5 bases). This CDR3 comprises 14 residues. CDR1 and CDR2 (germline): SGHVS, FQNEAQ. Trimming removed 3 bases at V and 4 bases at J, with 12 bases between. The full variable domain, with the rest looked up from reference TRBV7-8 and TRBJ1-1, is GAGVSQSPRYKVAKRGQDVALRCDPISGHVSLFWYQQALGQGPEFLTYFQNEAQLDKSGLPSDRFFAERPEGSVSTLKIQRTQQEDSAVYLCASSFQGRGTEAFFGQGTRLTVV.

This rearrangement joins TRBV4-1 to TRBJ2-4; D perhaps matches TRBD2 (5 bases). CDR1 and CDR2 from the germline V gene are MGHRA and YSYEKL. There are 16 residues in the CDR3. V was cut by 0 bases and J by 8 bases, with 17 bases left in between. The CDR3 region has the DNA TGCGCCAGCAGCCAAGATACCGGAATTTGGAGGTACATTCAGTACTTC. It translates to CASSQDTGIWRYIQYF.

CDR3 sequence (DNA): TGTGCCAGTTCGGATGGACAGATGAACACTGAAGCTTTCTTT. Translated, it gives CASSDGQMNTEAFF. The chain couples TRBV19 to TRBJ1-1; possible D gene TRBD1, 6 bases. This CDR3 comprises 14 residues. In germline, CDR1 is LNHDA, CDR2 SQIVND (reference sequence). V gave up 8 bases and J gave up 0 bases, with 13 bases separating them.

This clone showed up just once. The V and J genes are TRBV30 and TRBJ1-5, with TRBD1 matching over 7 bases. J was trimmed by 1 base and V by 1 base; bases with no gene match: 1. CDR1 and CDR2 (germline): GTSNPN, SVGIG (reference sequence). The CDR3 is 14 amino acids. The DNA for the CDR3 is TGTGCCTGGAGTGGAGGGGGCAGCAATCAGCCCCAGCATTTT. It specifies CAWSGGGSNQPQHF.

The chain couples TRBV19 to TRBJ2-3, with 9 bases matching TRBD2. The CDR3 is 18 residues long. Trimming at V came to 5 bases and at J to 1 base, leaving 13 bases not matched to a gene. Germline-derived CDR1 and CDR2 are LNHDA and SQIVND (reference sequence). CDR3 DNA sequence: TGTGCCAGTAGTCCCCAGTCTCCGTCTAGCGGGGGCACAGATACGCAGTATTTT. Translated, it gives CASSPQSPSSGGTDTQYF.

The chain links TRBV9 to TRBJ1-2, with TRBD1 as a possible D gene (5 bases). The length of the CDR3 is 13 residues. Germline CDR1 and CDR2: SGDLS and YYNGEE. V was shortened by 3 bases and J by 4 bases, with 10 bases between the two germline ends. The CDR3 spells CASSEGHLYGYTF. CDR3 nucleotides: TGTGCCAGCAGCGAAGGACACCTCTATGGCTACACCTTC.

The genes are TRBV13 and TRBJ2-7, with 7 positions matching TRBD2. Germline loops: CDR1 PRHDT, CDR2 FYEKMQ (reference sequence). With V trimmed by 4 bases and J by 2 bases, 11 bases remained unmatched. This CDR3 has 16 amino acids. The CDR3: CASSWEGSGGPYEQYF. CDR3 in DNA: TGTGCCAGCAGCTGGGAGGGTAGCGGCGGTCCCTACGAGCAGTACTTC. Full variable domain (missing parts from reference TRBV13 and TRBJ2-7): AAGVIQSPRHLIKEKRETATLKCYPIPRHDTVYWYQQGPGQDPQFLISFYEKMQSDKGSIPDRFSAQQFSDYHSELNMSSLELGDSALYFCASSWEGSGGPYEQYFGPGTRLTVT.

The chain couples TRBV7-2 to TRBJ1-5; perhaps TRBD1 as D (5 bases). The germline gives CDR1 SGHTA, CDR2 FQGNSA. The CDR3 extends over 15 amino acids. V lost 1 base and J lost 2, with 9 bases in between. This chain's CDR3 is CASSLGWGGNQPQHF. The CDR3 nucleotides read TGTGCCAGCAGCTTAGGGTGGGGGGGCAATCAGCCCCAGCATTTT.

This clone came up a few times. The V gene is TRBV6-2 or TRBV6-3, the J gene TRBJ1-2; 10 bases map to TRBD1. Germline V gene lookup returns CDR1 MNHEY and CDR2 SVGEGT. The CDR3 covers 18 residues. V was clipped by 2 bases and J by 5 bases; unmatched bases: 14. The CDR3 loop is CASSYRDRGGFGAYGYTF. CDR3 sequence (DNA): TGTGCCAGCAGTTACCGGGACAGGGGCGGCTTCGGGGCATATGGCTACACCTTC.

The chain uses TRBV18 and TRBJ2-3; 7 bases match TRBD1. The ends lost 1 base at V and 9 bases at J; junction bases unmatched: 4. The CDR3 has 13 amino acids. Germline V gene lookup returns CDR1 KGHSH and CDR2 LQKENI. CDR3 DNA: TGTGCCAGCTCACCACTGGGACAGAGGACGCAGTATTTT. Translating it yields CASSPLGQRTQYF.

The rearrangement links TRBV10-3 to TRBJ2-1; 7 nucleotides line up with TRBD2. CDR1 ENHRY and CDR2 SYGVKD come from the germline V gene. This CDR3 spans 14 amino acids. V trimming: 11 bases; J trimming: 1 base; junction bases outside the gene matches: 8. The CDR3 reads CAANRGDSYNEQFF. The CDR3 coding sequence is TGTGCCGCAAATCGGGGGGATTCCTACAATGAGCAGTTCTTC.

DNA of the CDR3: TGTGCCAGCAGCTTAGGGACTAGCGGGAGCTGGGAGCTGTTTTTT. It codes for CASSLGTSGSWELFF. The chain carries TRBV7-3 and TRBJ2-2; 14 positions agree with TRBD2. CDR1 is SGHTA and CDR2 is FQGTGA in the germline V gene. This CDR3 is 15 amino acids long. J lost 9 bases, V lost 2 bases, and 2 bases had no gene match.

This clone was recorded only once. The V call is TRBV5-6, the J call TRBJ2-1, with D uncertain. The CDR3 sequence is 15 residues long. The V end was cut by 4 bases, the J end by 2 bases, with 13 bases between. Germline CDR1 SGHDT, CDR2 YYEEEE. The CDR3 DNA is TGTGCCAGCAGCGTTGGATGGGCAGCCTACAATGAGCAGTTCTTC. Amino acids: CASSVGWAAYNEQFF.

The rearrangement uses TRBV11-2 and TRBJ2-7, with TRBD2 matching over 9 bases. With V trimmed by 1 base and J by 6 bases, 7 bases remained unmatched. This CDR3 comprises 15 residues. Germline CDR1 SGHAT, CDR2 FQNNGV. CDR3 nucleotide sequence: TGTGCCAGCAGCTTAGGGCTAGCGGGGAAGGGCGAGCAGTACTTC. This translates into CASSLGLAGKGEQYF. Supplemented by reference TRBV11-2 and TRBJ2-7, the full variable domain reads EAGVAQSPRYKIIEKRQSVAFWCNPISGHATLYWYQQILGQGPKLLIQFQNNGVVDDSQLPKDRFSAERLKGVDSTLKIQPAKLEDSAVYLCASSLGLAGKGEQYFGPGTRLTVT.

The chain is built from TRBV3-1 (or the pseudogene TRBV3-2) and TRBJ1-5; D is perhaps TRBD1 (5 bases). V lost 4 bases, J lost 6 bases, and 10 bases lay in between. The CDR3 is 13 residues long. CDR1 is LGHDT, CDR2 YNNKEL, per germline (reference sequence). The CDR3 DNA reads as TGTGCCAGCAGCCTGGGGGGAGGTCAGCCCCAGCATTTT. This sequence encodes CASSLGGGQPQHF.

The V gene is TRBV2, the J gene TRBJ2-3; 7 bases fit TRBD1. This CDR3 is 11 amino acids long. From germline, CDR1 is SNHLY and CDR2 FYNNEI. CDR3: CAGGRTDTQYF. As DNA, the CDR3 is TGTGCAGGGGGCCGCACAGATACGCAGTATTTT.

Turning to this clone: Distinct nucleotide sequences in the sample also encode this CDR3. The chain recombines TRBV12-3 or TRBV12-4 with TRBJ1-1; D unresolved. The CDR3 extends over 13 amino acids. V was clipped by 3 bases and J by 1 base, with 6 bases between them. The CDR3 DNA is TGTGCCAGCAGTTTCAGCGGGAACACTGAAGCTTTCTTT. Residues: CASSFSGNTEAFF.

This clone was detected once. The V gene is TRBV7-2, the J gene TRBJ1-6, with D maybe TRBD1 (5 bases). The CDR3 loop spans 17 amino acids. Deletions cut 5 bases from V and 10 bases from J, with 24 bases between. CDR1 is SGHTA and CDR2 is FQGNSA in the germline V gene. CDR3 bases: TGTGCCAGCAGCCTCGTGGGGGGAGTCCTTTCCAACTCACCCCTCCACTTT. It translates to CASSLVGGVLSNSPLHF.

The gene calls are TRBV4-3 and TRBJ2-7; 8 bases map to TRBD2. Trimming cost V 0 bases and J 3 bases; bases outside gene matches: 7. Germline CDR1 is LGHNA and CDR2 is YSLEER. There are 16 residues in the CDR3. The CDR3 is CASSQDFAGGHYEQYF. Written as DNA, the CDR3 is TGCGCCAGCAGCCAAGATTTCGCGGGGGGCCACTACGAGCAGTACTTC.

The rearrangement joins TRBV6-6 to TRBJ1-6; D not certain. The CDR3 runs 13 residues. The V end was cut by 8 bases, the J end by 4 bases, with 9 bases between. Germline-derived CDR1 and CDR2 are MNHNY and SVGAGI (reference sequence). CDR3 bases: TGTGCCAGCCATCGGGGTTATAATTCACCCCTCCACTTT. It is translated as CASHRGYNSPLHF.

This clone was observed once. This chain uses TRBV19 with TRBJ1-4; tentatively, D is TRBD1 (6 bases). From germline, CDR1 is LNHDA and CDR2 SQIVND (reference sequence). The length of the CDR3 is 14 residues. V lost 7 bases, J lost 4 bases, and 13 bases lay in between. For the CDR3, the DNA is TGTGCCAGTAAAAGGGCAGGGGATAATGAAAAACTGTTTTTT. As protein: CASKRAGDNEKLFF.

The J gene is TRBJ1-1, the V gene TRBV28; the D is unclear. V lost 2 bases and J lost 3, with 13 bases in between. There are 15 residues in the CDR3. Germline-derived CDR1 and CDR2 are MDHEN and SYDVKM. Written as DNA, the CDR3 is TGTGCCAGCAGTTTAAGGAGTCAGTCCTACACTGAAGCTTTCTTT. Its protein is CASSLRSQSYTEAFF.

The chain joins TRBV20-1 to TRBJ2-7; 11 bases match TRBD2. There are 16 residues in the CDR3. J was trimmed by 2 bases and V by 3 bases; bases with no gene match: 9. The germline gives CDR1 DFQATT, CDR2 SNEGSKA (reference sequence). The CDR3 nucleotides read TGCAGTGCTAGTGAACTAGCGGGAGTTAATGCCTACGAGCAGTACTTC. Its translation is CSASELAGVNAYEQYF.

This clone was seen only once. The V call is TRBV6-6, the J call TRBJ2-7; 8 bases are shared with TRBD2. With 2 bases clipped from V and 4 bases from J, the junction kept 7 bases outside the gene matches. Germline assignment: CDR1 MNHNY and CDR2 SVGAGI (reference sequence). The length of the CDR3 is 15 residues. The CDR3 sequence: CASSYEAGGSYEQYF. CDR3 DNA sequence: TGTGCCAGCAGTTACGAGGCGGGAGGATCATACGAGCAGTACTTC.

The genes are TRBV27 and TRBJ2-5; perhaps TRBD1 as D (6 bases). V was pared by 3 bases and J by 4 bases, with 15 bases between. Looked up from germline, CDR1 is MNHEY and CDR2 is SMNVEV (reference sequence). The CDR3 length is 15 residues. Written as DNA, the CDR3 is TGTGCCAGCAGTTTCCTCCGAGACAGGAGAGAGACCCAGTACTTC. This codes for CASSFLRDRRETQYF.

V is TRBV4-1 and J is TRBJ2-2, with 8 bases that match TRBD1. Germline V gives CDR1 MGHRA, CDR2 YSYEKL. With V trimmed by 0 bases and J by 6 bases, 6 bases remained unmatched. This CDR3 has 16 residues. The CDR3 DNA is TGCGCCAGCAGCCAAGAAGGGCAGGGGGCGTCCGGGGAGCTGTTTTTT. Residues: CASSQEGQGASGELFF.

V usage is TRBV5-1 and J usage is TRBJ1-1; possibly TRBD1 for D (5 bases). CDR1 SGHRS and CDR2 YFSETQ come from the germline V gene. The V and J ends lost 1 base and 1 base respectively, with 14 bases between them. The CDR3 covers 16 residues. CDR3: CASSLFGGAQNTEAFF. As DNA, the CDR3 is TGCGCCAGCAGCTTGTTTGGAGGGGCCCAGAACACTGAAGCTTTCTTT.

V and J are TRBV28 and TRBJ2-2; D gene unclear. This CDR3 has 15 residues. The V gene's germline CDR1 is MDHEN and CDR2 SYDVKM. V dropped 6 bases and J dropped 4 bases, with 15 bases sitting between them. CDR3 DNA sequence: TGTGCCAGCAGCCGCTCCGATGGAGCCACCGGGGAGCTGTTTTTT. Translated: CASSRSDGATGELFF. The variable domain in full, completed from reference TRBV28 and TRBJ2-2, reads DVKVTQSSRYLVKRTGEKVFLECVQDMDHENMFWYRQDPGLGLRLIYFSYDVKMKEKGDIPEGYSVSREKKERFSLILESASTNQTSMYLCASSRSDGATGELFFGEGSRLTVL.

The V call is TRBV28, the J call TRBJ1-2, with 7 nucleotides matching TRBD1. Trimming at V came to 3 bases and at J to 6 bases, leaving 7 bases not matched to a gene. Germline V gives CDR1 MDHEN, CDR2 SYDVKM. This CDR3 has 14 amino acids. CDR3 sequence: CASSLGAGGNGYTF. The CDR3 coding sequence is TGTGCCAGCAGTTTGGGGGCAGGGGGAAATGGCTACACCTTC.